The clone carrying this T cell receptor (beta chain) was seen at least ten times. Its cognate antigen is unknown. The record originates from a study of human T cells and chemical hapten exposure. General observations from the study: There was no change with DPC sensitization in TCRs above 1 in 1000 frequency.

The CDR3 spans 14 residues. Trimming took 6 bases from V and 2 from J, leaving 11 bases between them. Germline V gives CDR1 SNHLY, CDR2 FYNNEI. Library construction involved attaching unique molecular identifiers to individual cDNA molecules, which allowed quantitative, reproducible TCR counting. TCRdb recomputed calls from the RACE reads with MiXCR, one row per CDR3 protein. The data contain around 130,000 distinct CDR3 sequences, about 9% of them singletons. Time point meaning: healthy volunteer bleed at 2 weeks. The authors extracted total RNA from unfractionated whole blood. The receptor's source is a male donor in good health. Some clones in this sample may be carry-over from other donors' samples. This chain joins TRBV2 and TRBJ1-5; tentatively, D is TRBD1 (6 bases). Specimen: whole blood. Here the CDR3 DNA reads TGTGCCAGCAGGGCGGGACACCGCAATCAGCCCCAGCATTTT. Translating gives CASRAGHRNQPQHF.